This T cell receptor (beta chain) originates from a study of blood T cells in healthy people across ages (dated by TCRdb to the mid-2010s). Background on the whole study: In model experiments, template switching captured roughly one uniquely barcoded TCR beta cDNA molecule for every two T cells. The study measured age-related changes in TCR beta repertoire diversity using deep sequencing normalized with unique cDNA molecular identifiers. The donors were split into four age groups: young (average around 15 years), middle-aged (about 40), aged (about 62) and long-lived (approximately 80). To avoid experimental bias, donors of different ages were randomly spread across the sequencing lanes. For two donors (one aged 18 to 29 and one aged 80 or older), the study analyzed two additional independent replicas of 1 million unique cDNA reads from the same blood draw.

In the germline V gene (reference sequence), CDR1 corresponds to MNHNY and CDR2 to SVGAGI. Taken from cysteine to phenylalanine, the CDR3 has 17 residues. The entry retains the CDR3 DNA only, 51 bases that are in frame from base 1. The V and J ends are trimmed by 8 bases and 5 bases, leaving 27 bases between them. What the study reported, not specific to this receptor: The CMV infection status of donors was not known, potentially confounding age-related changes in expanded clonotypes. Observed TCR beta diversity per million T cells fell roughly linearly with age, and a significant reduction was already apparent by age around 40. Compared with the aged group, the long-lived group had more naive CD4+ T cells, fewer expanded clones and increased TCR diversity, suggesting age selection. Estimates of total diversity from one million sequenced T cells were regarded as lower bounds and underestimates. The percentage of naive T cells measured by flow cytometry correlated strongly with observed TCR beta diversity. Conclusive comparison of naive and antigen-experienced compartments was prevented by the profiling of bulk unsorted PBMCs.

Systemically healthy Caucasian individuals from Russia, over 30 in total and aged about 6 to 100 years, were included as donors. Around 10 milliliters of peripheral blood were collected from each donor into EDTA-treated Vacutainer tubes. Ficoll-Paque density-gradient centrifugation was used to isolate PBMCs, with at least 6.5 million per sample. Trizol reagent was used to extract total RNA from the PBMCs, yielding at least 5.5 micrograms per sample. Naive CD45RAhigh/CD27high T cell percentages were measured by flow cytometry on a PBMC aliquot from every donor. Concerning this clonotype itself: It lacks a known antigen. There are no base qualities to consult, and no much larger clone falls within one base.

The method was 5' RACE. The data were produced on an Illumina HiSeq 2500. The second PCR ran for roughly 6 to 11 cycles and used a J-beta primer mix along with a sample-barcoded 5' primer. A unique molecular identifier was introduced onto each TCR beta cDNA molecule by a template-switch 5' adaptor carrying 12 random nucleotides. At least 2.5 million CDR3-containing paired-end reads were obtained from each sample. The Mint cDNA synthesis kit, primed by a TRBC-specific oligonucleotide, was used to synthesize first-strand cDNA from all RNA. Following uracil-DNA glycosylase treatment, all cDNA underwent a first 18-cycle PCR with the universal primers M1SS and BC2_uni_R. As for how the authors treated the data: Normalization of each sample was performed by random selection of 1 million high-quality reads, each carrying a distinct molecular identifier. Instead of being binned into consensus sequences, reads that shared molecular identifiers were thrown out. MiTCR, with a Q25 quality threshold and the strictest error-elimination algorithm, was used for CDR3 identification, clonotype clustering and error correction. A nonparametric unseen species model with Euler transformation was used to estimate a lower bound on total TCR beta diversity. The public reads were quality trimmed at Q25 with fastp and then assembled into clones with MiXCR by TCRdb, keeping productive beta chains. A single entry per CDR3 protein holds the most common genes and DNA from its merged rows. TCRdb, not the authors, supplied the V and J calls. Present in this sample are fewer than 2,000,000 distinct CDR3 sequences, about 31% of which were seen just once. The ten most abundant clones make up approximately 10% of the sample.

The material sequenced was blood. The receptor's source is a woman aged 30 to 39 in good health. The chain uses TRBV6-6 and TRBJ2-5; matching of 6 bases hints at TRBD2 as the D gene. The base sequence is TGTGCCAGCGCCCCCCGTACTATCTTCAGGGACTGGGAGACCCAGTACTTC. This is translated as CASAPRTIFRDWETQYF.